The 23 T cell receptor beta chains in this list originate from one sample, sequenced in a study of T cells in tuberculosis. Sorting used thawed, overnight-rested PBMC stained with anti-CD3, a viability dye and GMM-loaded CD1B tetramer. C32 glucose monomycolate from Rhodococcus equi was loaded onto the CD1B tetramers. Measured with immunoSEQ multiplex PCR; TCRdb has only the in-frame clones, and not every one. The profile covers around 60,000 clones, with 81% appearing a single time and roughly 13% taken by the ten largest. What was sequenced was CD1b-GMM tetramer-negative cells sorted from PBMCs. The receptors shown here come from an adult woman with latent tuberculosis.

V usage is TRBV27 and J usage is TRBJ2-1; 7 bases are a match to TRBD1. Germline trimming cut 4 bases from V and 4 bases from J; bases unmatched to any gene: 22. Germline V gene lookup returns CDR1 MNHEY and CDR2 SMNVEV (reference sequence). This CDR3 is 20 amino acids long. CDR3 sequence: CASSSQPPSAYRGPYNEQFF. The CDR3 bases are TGTGCCAGCAGTTCCCAACCCCCCTCTGCCTACAGGGGCCCATACAATGAGCAGTTCTTC.

J is TRBJ2-3 and V is TRBV30; D is perhaps TRBD1 (5 bases). The V and J ends lost 4 bases and 5 bases respectively, with 10 bases between them. The CDR3 is made up of 12 amino acids. The germline V gene has CDR1 GTSNPN and CDR2 SVGIG (reference sequence). The CDR3 sequence: CAWTLGVDTQYF. In nucleotides, the CDR3 is TGTGCCTGGACCCTAGGGGTAGATACGCAGTATTTT.

The V and J genes are TRBV6-1 and TRBJ1-1; a possible D gene is TRBD1 (5 bases). Trimming took off 6 bases at V and 1 base at J, with 12 bases between the two ends. The CDR3 runs 14 residues. Per germline, CDR1 MNHNS and CDR2 SASEGT. The CDR3 DNA is TGTGCCAGCAGATTGACAGCTGCGAACACTGAAGCTTTCTTT. It is translated as CASRLTAANTEAFF.

The V gene is TRBV7-2, the J gene TRBJ2-7; TRBD1 is a possible D gene (6 bases). The CDR3 is 14 amino acids. The germline V gene has CDR1 SGHTA and CDR2 FQGNSA. V lost 4 bases and J 7 bases, leaving 17 bases between the germline ends. DNA of the CDR3: TGTGCCAGCAGCTCCGGGACACCCTCCGGGGAGCAGTACTTC. It translates to CASSSGTPSGEQYF.

V usage is TRBV2 and J usage is TRBJ1-2, with a weak D call TRBD1 (6 bases). In germline, CDR1 is SNHLY, CDR2 FYNNEI. The germline V and J ends were trimmed by 7 bases and 7 bases, with 19 bases remaining between them. This CDR3 region has 14 residues. The CDR3 sequence is CASNDRRGTRGYTF. The CDR3 DNA sequence: TGTGCCAGCAACGACAGGAGAGGGACGCGTGGCTACACCTTC.

This chain uses TRBV29-1 with TRBJ2-2; 7 bases align to TRBD1. This CDR3 has 13 amino acids. Germline V gene sequence: CDR1 SQVTM, CDR2 ANQGSEA. V lost 8 bases, J lost 4 bases, and 7 bases stayed unmatched. The CDR3 nucleotides read TGCAGCCTGTGGGACAGCGCCACCGGGGAGCTGTTTTTT. Its protein product is CSLWDSATGELFF.

CDR3 in DNA: TGTGCCAGCAGCTCGAGCGGGGGGAACACTGAAGCTTTCTTT. It translates to CASSSSGGNTEAFF. The chain employs TRBV7-7 and TRBJ1-1; maybe TRBD1 (5 bases). V was cut by 4 bases and J by 1 base, with 10 bases left in between. The CDR3 length is 14 residues. The germline CDR1 and CDR2 sequences are SSHAT and FNYEAQ (reference sequence).

This clone was observed once. The chain couples TRBV19 to TRBJ2-4; D may be TRBD2 (6 bases). The germline CDR1 and CDR2 sequences are LNHDA and SQIVND (reference sequence). V lost 7 bases and J lost 8, with 21 bases in between. The CDR3 contains 15 residues. CDR3 residues: CASNAAGNRWDIQYF. The CDR3 DNA sequence: TGTGCCAGTAATGCTGCGGGGAATCGTTGGGACATTCAGTACTTC.

About this clone: Mismatch with germline at one junction end may stem from a read error. This chain links TRBV11-2 with TRBJ2-5; D might be TRBD2 (6 bases). Looked up from germline, CDR1 is SGHAT and CDR2 is FQNNGV. The CDR3 is 12 amino acids. The CDR3 DNA sequence: TGTGCCAGCGGCTTAGGAGGGGAGACCCAGTACTTC. It codes for CASGLGGETQYF. Looking up the rest from reference TRBV11-2 and TRBJ2-5 gives the full variable domain: EAGVAQSPRYKIIEKRQSVAFWCNPISGHATLYWYQQILGQGPKLLIQFQNNGVVDDSQLPKDRFSAERLKGVDSTLKIQPAKLEDSAVYLCASGLGGETQYFGPGTRLLVL.

V usage is TRBV20-1 and J usage is TRBJ1-2, with no clear D. Trimming removed 7 bases at V and 3 bases at J, with 9 bases between. The CDR3 totals 11 residues. Germline CDR1 DFQATT, CDR2 SNEGSKA (reference sequence). DNA of the CDR3: TGCAGTGGGAACGGGGACTATGGCTACACCTTC. Translating it yields CSGNGDYGYTF.

The chain is built from TRBV14 and TRBJ2-7, with 11 positions matching TRBD2. This CDR3 is built from 16 residues. Losses at the gene ends were 5 bases for V and 2 bases for J; bases not matched to a gene: 8. The germline V gene has CDR1 SGHDN and CDR2 FVKESK. Written as DNA, the CDR3 is TGTGCCAGCAGCGCTCTCGGGACTAGCGGTGCCTACGAGCAGTACTTC. Its protein is CASSALGTSGAYEQYF.

J is TRBJ1-1 and V is TRBV19; 7 bases map to TRBD1. The V gene's germline CDR1 is LNHDA and CDR2 SQIVND (reference sequence). The CDR3 covers 13 residues. The V and J ends lost 10 bases and 4 bases, in that order; junction bases with no gene match: 9. The CDR3 reads CATSGTARTEAFF. The CDR3 region has the DNA TGTGCCACCTCCGGGACAGCTCGCACTGAAGCTTTCTTT.

The chain combines TRBV28 with TRBJ1-5, with D possibly being TRBD1 (5 bases). CDR3 length: 15 amino acids. The germline V and J ends were trimmed by 3 bases and 0 bases, with 9 bases remaining between them. The germline CDR1 and CDR2 sequences are MDHEN and SYDVKM. CDR3 nucleotide sequence: TGTGCCAGCAGTTTCAGGGTGTTTAGCAATCAGCCCCAGCATTTT. Translation gives CASSFRVFSNQPQHF.

The CDR3 reads CASRTGDTGELFF. For the CDR3, the DNA is TGCGCCAGCAGGACAGGGGACACCGGGGAGCTGTTTTTT. The V and J genes are TRBV5-1 and TRBJ2-2; 8 nucleotides agree with TRBD1. The CDR3 totals 13 residues. J was trimmed by 3 bases and V by 5 bases; bases with no gene match: 0. Looked up from germline, CDR1 is SGHRS and CDR2 is YFSETQ.

The genes are TRBV9 and TRBJ2-3; 9 bases agree with TRBD2. Germline V gene sequence: CDR1 SGDLS, CDR2 YYNGEE. This CDR3 is built from 15 residues. The trim removed 4 bases at V and 6 bases at J, leaving 9 bases unmatched. DNA for the CDR3: TGTGCCAGCAGCCCCAAGGGTAGCGGGAGTGATACGCAGTATTTT. This translates into CASSPKGSGSDTQYF. The full variable domain, rest sourced from reference TRBV9 and TRBJ2-3, is DSGVTQTPKHLITATGQRVTLRCSPRSGDLSVYWYQQSLDQGLQFLIQYYNGEERAKGNILERFSAQQFPDLHSELNLSSLELGDSALYFCASSPKGSGSDTQYFGPGTRLTVL.

This clone was seen a single time. The chain carries TRBV5-1 and TRBJ1-5; TRBD1 matches 7 bases. V shed 1 base, J shed 6 bases, and the junction held 7 bases outside the gene matches. The CDR3 has 15 amino acids. From germline, CDR1 is SGHRS and CDR2 YFSETQ. The CDR3 DNA follows: TGCGCCAGCAGCTTGTATCCGCAGGGGGGTCAGCCCCAGCATTTT. It yields the protein CASSLYPQGGQPQHF.

The V call is TRBV25-1, the J call TRBJ1-4; D ambiguous. V shed 5 bases and J shed 12 bases, with 16 bases lying between them. The germline V gene encodes CDR1 MGHDK and CDR2 SYGVNS. This CDR3 is built from 13 residues. In DNA, the CDR3 is TGTGCCAGCAGTCTCTCCCCGGGAGACGAACTGTTTTTT. Its protein is CASSLSPGDELFF.

V is TRBV4-2 and J is TRBJ1-4, with a weak D call TRBD1 (5 bases). This CDR3 is 18 amino acids long. Germline CDR1 and CDR2: LGHNA and YNFKEQ. V was pared by 0 bases and J by 5 bases, with 19 bases between. The CDR3 loop is CASSQDLPRGEVNEKLFF. CDR3 coding DNA: TGTGCCAGCAGCCAAGATCTACCCCGAGGGGAGGTAAATGAAAAACTGTTTTTT.

The genes are TRBV11-3 and TRBJ2-1; 13 positions match TRBD2. Unmatched junction bases numbered 3, after V lost 6 bases and J lost 4 bases. Germline CDR1 reads SGHNT; CDR2 reads YENEEA. The CDR3 loop spans 15 amino acids. DNA for the CDR3: TGTGCCAGCAGGCCGGGACTAGCGGGGTACAATGAGCAGTTCTTC. Its translation: CASRPGLAGYNEQFF.

The DNA for the CDR3 is TGTGCCAGCAGTCACCTGGAGGGCAATCAGCCCCAGCATTTT. Amino acid sequence: CASSHLEGNQPQHF. The rearrangement joins TRBV6-1 to TRBJ1-5; D uncertain. The CDR3 is 14 residues long. V was pared by 5 bases and J by 2 bases, with 10 bases between. Germline V CDR1 and CDR2: MNHNS, SASEGT.

V and J are TRBV9 and TRBJ2-7, with a possible D match to TRBD2 (7 bases). CDR3 length equals 15 residues. The V end was cut by 4 bases, the J end by 0 bases, with 14 bases between. Germline-derived CDR1 and CDR2 are SGDLS and YYNGEE. As DNA, the CDR3 is TGTGCCAGCAGCCCTGCGGGGGCCGACTCCTACGAGCAGTACTTC. Translated: CASSPAGADSYEQYF.

The rearrangement uses TRBV30 and TRBJ2-1; maybe TRBD2 (5 bases). The germline CDR1 and CDR2 sequences are GTSNPN and SVGIG (reference sequence). V was pared by 1 base and J by 9 bases, with 19 bases between. This CDR3 comprises 15 residues. CDR3 amino acids: CAWSGGSEPRSEQFF. CDR3 sequence (DNA): TGTGCCTGGAGTGGCGGGTCGGAGCCAAGAAGTGAGCAGTTCTTC.

The chain joins TRBV14 to TRBJ2-1, with 11 bases fitting TRBD1. This CDR3 comprises 15 residues. Germline CDR1 is SGHDN and CDR2 is FVKESK. After removal of 4 bases from V and 6 bases from J, the junction contained 5 bases not matched to a gene. CDR3 nucleotides: TGTGCCAGCAGCCCCTCCGGGACAGGGGGCAATGAGCAGTTCTTC. This encodes CASSPSGTGGNEQFF.